This T cell receptor beta chain was observed in a study of blood T cell repertoires in COVID-19. Looking at the study overall: Acute and convalescent COVID-19 samples came from the United States, Italy and Spain. The cDNA or gDNA used as material had been derived from T cells, B-cell-depleted T cells, or PBMCs.

Unmatched junction bases numbered 10, after V lost 3 bases and J lost 3 bases. The germline V gene has CDR1 MGHDK and CDR2 SYGVNS. The CDR3 has 16 amino acids. Methods used by the authors: Estimated nucleated cell counts came from reference gene primer amplification. The protocol was immunoSEQ multiplex PCR, while the TCRdb copy is restricted to in-frame clones and leaves out a portion. The V and J calls and clone size were taken over from that table, and D and trimming were inferred from the DNA. The data hold some 34,000 clones, with around 85% observed a single time. J is TRBJ1-1 and V is TRBV25-1; 7 positions agree with TRBD1. Sequencing input: peripheral blood. The TCR sequence derives from a human donor in a cohort sampled during active COVID-19. The CDR3 sequence is CASSDFNPQGDTEAFF. The CDR3 DNA follows: TGTGCCAGCAGTGATTTCAATCCCCAGGGGGACACTGAAGCTTTCTTT.